The text below deals with one T cell receptor (beta chain). This sample is drawn from a study of T cell changes during pregnancy in multiple sclerosis. The germline CDR1 and CDR2 sequences are SGHRS and YFSETQ. The ends were cut back, 1 base at V and 3 bases at J, with 11 bases in the middle. The CDR3 contains 15 residues. Only in-frame clones appear in the TCRdb table, and some are missing; sequencing was by immunoSEQ multiplex PCR. The sample contains approximately 92,000 clones, around 90% of which appear only once. V gene TRBV5-1 combines with J gene TRBJ1-5, with D perhaps matching TRBD1 (5 bases). Sequenced here: peripheral blood, sampled in the first trimester of pregnancy. This receptor was obtained from a female donor with multiple sclerosis, enrolled in a pregnancy study. The CDR3 loop is CASSLMGGDNQPQHF. CDR3 nucleotide sequence: TGCGCCAGCAGCTTGATGGGAGGGGACAATCAGCCCCAGCATTTT.